One sample yielded the 2 T cell receptor beta chains listed below, sequenced in a study of blood T cell repertoires in COVID-19. Clones were read by immunoSEQ multiplex PCR, and TCRdb kept only the in-frame ones, dropping some. The table shows fewer than 200,000 clones, with around 85% occurring only once. The sample comprised peripheral blood. Every receptor here comes from a woman in her sixties with acute or convalescent COVID-19.

The rearrangement joins TRBV19 to TRBJ1-3; maybe TRBD1 (5 bases). The V end was cut by 8 bases, the J end by 2 bases, with 10 bases between. Germline CDR1 is LNHDA and CDR2 is SQIVND (reference sequence). The CDR3 length is 13 residues. This chain's CDR3 is CASRRGAGNTIYF. The CDR3 DNA sequence: TGTGCCAGTCGGAGGGGAGCTGGAAACACCATATATTTT.

The chain employs TRBV9 and TRBJ1-2; 7 nucleotides agree with TRBD1. Per the germline V gene, CDR1 is SGDLS and CDR2 is YYNGEE. Trimming cost V 0 bases and J 8 bases; bases outside gene matches: 13. The CDR3 has 16 residues. CDR3 DNA: TGTGCCAGCAGCGTAGCTCAGGGGGTCACGGAAGGAGGCTACACCTTC. It yields the protein CASSVAQGVTEGGYTF. The full variable domain, rest sourced from reference TRBV9 and TRBJ1-2, is DSGVTQTPKHLITATGQRVTLRCSPRSGDLSVYWYQQSLDQGLQFLIQYYNGEERAKGNILERFSAQQFPDLHSELNLSSLELGDSALYFCASSVAQGVTEGGYTFGSGTRLTVV.